This T cell receptor beta chain was obtained from a study of blood T cell repertoires in COVID-19. Study-level background: Whether acute or convalescent, the COVID-19 samples came from the United States, Italy and Spain.

Germline V lookup: CDR1 MNHEY, CDR2 SVGAGI. This CDR3 has 13 amino acids. V trimming: 10 bases; J trimming: 5 bases; junction bases outside the gene matches: 8. Measured with immunoSEQ multiplex PCR; TCRdb has only the in-frame clones, and not every one. The sample gives tens of thousands of clones, 75% to 90% of which show up once; roughly 15% is in the top ten. This TCR derives from a man in his fifties or sixties with active or convalescent COVID-19. The sample comprised peripheral blood. The J gene is TRBJ1-5, the V gene TRBV6-5; 7 nucleotides line up with TRBD1. CDR3 protein: CATVDRDYQPQHF. The CDR3 DNA follows: TGTGCCACCGTAGACAGGGACTATCAGCCCCAGCATTTT.